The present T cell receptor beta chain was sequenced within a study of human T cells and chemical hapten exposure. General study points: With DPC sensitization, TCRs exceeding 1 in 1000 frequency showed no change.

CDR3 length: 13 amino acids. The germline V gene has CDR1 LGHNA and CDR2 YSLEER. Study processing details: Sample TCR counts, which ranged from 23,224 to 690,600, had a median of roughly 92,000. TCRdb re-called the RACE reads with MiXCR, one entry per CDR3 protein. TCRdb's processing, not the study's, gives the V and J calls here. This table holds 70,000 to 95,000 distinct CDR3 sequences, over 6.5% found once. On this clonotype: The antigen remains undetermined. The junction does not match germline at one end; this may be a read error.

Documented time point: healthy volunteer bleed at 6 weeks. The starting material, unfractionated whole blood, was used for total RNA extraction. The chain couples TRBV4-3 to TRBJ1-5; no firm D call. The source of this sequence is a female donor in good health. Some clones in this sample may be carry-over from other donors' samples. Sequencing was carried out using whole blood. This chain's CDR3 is CARSRDSNQPQHF. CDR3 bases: TGCGCCAGAAGCCGAGATAGCAATCAGCCCCAGCATTTT.